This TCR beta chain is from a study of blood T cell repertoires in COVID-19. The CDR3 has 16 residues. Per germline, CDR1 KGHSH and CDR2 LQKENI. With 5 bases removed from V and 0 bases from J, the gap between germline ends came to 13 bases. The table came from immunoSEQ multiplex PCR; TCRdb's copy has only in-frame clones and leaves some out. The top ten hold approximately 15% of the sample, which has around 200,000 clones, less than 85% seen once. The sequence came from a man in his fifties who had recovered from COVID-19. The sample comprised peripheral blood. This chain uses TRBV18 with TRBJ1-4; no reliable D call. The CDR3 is CASSFFHSATNEKLFF. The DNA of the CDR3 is TGTGCCAGCTCATTCTTTCACAGTGCAACTAATGAAAAACTGTTTTTT.